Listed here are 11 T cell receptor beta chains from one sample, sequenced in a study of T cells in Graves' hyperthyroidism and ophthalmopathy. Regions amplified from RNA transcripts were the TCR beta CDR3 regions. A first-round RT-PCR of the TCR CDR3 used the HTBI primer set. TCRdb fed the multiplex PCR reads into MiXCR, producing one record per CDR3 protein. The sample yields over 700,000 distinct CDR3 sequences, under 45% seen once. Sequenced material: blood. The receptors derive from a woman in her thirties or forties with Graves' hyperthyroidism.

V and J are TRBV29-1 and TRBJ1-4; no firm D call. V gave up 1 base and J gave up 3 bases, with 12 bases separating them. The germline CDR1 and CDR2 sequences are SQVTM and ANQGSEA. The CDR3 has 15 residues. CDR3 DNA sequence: TGCAGCGTTGAAGGGAACACTGAAGCTAATGAAAAACTGTTTTTT. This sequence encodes CSVEGNTEANEKLFF. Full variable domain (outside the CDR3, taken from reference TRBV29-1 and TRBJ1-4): SAVISQKPSRDICQRGTSLTIQCQVDSQVTMMFWYRQQPGQSLTLIATANQGSEATYESGFVIDKFPISRPNLTFSTLTVSNMSPEDSSIYLCSVEGNTEANEKLFFGSGTQLSVL.

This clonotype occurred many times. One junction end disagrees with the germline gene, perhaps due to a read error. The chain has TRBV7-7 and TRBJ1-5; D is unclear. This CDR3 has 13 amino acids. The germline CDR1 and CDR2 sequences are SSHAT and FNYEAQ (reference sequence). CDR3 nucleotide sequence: TGTGCTAGCAGCCCCCAACCTAATCAGCCCCAGCATTTT. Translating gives CASSPQPNQPQHF.

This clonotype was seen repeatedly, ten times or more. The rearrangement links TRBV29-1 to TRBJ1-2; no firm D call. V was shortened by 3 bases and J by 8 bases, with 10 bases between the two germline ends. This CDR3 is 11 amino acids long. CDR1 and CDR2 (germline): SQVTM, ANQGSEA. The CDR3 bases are TGCAGCGTTGATCTATCGGGCGGCTACACCTTC. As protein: CSVDLSGGYTF.

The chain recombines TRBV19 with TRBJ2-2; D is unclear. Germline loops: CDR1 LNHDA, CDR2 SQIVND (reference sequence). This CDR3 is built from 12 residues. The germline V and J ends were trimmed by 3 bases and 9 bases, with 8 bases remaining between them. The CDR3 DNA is TGTGCCAGTAGTATTTGGACCCGGGAGCTGTTTTTT. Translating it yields CASSIWTRELFF.

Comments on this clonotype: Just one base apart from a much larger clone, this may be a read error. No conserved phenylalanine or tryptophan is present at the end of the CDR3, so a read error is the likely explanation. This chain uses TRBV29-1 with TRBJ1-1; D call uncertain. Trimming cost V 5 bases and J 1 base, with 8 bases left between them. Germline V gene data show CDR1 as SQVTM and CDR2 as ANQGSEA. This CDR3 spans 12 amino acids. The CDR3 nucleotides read TGCAGCGTTAGTGCCGGGAACACTGAAGCTTTCGTT. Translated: CSVSAGNTEAFV.

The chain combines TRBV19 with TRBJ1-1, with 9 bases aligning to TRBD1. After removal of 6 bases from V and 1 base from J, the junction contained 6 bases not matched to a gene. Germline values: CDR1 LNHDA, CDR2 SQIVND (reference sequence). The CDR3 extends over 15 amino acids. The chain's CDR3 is CASRDRGLGNTEAFF. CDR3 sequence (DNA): TGTGCCAGTAGGGACAGGGGTTTAGGGAACACTGAAGCTTTCTTT.

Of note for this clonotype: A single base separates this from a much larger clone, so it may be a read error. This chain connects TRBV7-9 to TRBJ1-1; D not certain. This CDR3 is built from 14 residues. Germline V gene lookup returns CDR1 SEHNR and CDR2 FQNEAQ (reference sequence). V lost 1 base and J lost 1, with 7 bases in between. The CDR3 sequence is CASSLERANTEAFF. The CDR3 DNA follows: TGTGCCAGCAGCTTAGAAAGGGCGAACACTGAAGCTTTCTTT.

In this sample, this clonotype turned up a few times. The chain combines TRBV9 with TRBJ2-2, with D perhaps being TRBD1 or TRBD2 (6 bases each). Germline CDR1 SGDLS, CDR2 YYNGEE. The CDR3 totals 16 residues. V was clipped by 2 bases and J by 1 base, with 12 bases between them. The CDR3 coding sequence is TGTGCCAGCAGCGTTGGGGGGCTTCTGAACACCGGGGAGCTGTTTTTT. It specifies CASSVGGLLNTGELFF.

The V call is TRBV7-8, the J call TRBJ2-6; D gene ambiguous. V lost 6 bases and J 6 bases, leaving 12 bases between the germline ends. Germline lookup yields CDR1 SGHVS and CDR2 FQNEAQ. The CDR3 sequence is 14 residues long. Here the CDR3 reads CASRNREAANVLTF. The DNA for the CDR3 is TGTGCCAGCAGAAACAGAGAAGCGGCCAACGTCCTGACTTTC.

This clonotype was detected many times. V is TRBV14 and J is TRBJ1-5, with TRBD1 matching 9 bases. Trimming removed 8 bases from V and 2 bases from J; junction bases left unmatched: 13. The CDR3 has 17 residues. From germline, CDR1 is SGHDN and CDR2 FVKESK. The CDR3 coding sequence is TGTGCCAGCGCAGTATGGACAGGGGTTGGTGGCAATCAGCCCCAGCATTTT. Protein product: CASAVWTGVGGNQPQHF. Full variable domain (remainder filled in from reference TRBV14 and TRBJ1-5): EAGVTQFPSHSVIEKGQTVTLRCDPISGHDNLYWYRRVMGKEIKFLLHFVKESKQDESGMPNNRFLAERTGGTYSTLKVQPAELEDSGVYFCASAVWTGVGGNQPQHFGDGTRLSIL.

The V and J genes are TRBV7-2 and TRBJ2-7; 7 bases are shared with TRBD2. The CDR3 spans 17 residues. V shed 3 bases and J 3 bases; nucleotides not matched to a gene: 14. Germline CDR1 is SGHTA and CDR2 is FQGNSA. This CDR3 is CASSLPPWSGKYYEQYF. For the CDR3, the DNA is TGTGCCAGCAGCTTGCCCCCTTGGAGCGGGAAATACTACGAGCAGTACTTC.